The 21 T cell receptor beta chains reported below all come from one sample, sequenced in a study of response to subunit inactivated influenza vaccine listed by TCRdb under 2018. Libraries were built with RT-PCR. This sample was sequenced with an Illumina HiSeq 2500. The public reads were reprocessed in TCRdb via fastp at Q25 and MiXCR, keeping in-frame beta chains. Rows with a matching CDR3 protein are joined into one entry that keeps the most common DNA and genes. Within this sample are 500,000 to 550,000 distinct CDR3 sequences, with roughly 23% of them counted one time only. The ten largest clones represent approximately 2.9% of the sample. A further study also used this sample, focusing on T cells expressing NK-cell markers. Drawing on the second study: The TCR beta cDNA libraries were made using 5'RACE template switching, a step that added both a universal primer site and unique molecular identifiers.

Sequences were derived from CD4+ T cells sorted from PBMCs, sampled approximately 12 days after vaccination. These receptors were obtained from a man between 50 and 59 years old who received an inactivated influenza vaccine. Donor details come from another sample of the same person, matched by shared clones.

This chain links TRBV7-8 with TRBJ2-5; 9 bases fit TRBD1. Germline V gives CDR1 SGHVS, CDR2 FQNEAQ. With V trimmed by 3 bases and J by 13 bases, 6 bases remained unmatched. This CDR3 is built from 12 residues. This CDR3 reads CASSFRPGQGYF. The CDR3 region has the DNA TGTGCCAGCAGCTTTCGTCCGGGACAGGGGTACTTC.

The V call is TRBV20-1, the J call TRBJ1-2; 12 nucleotides line up with TRBD1. CDR3 length: 14 amino acids. Looked up from germline, CDR1 is DFQATT and CDR2 is SNEGSKA (reference sequence). Trimming took 6 bases from V and 8 from J; bases not matched to a gene: 10. The CDR3 loop is CSAITGTGGRGYTF. As DNA, the CDR3 is TGCAGTGCCATAACCGGGACAGGGGGCCGAGGCTACACCTTC.

The genes are TRBV13 and TRBJ2-7; TRBD1 aligns across 7 bases. This CDR3 has 14 amino acids. Trimming cost V 6 bases and J 3 bases; bases outside gene matches: 8. The germline gives CDR1 PRHDT, CDR2 FYEKMQ (reference sequence). The CDR3 loop reads CASRTGAKNYEQYF. CDR3 bases: TGTGCCAGCAGAACAGGGGCCAAGAACTACGAGCAGTACTTC. Supplemented by reference TRBV13 and TRBJ2-7, the full variable domain reads AAGVIQSPRHLIKEKRETATLKCYPIPRHDTVYWYQQGPGQDPQFLISFYEKMQSDKGSIPDRFSAQQFSDYHSELNMSSLELGDSALYFCASRTGAKNYEQYFGPGTRLTVT.

The sample holds a few counts of this clonotype. The chain uses TRBV5-6 and TRBJ1-1, with 7 bases identical to TRBD1. With 5 bases clipped from V and 4 bases from J, the junction kept 8 bases outside the gene matches. The V gene's germline CDR1 is SGHDT and CDR2 YYEEEE. CDR3 length equals 14 residues. The CDR3 spells CASSYRGFVTEAFF. In nucleotides, the CDR3 is TGTGCCAGCAGTTACAGGGGTTTTGTCACTGAAGCTTTCTTT. The complete variable domain, with remaining parts taken from reference TRBV5-6 and TRBJ1-1, reads DAGVTQSPTHLIKTRGQQVTLRCSPKSGHDTVSWYQQALGQGPQFIFQYYEEEERQRGNFPDRFSGHQFPNYSSELNVNALLLGDSALYLCASSYRGFVTEAFFGQGTRLTVV.

The chain is built from TRBV6-1 and TRBJ2-7, with D possibly being TRBD2 (6 bases). V dropped 8 bases and J dropped 0 bases, with 17 bases sitting between them. The V gene's germline CDR1 is MNHNS and CDR2 SASEGT. CDR3 size: 15 residues. The CDR3 protein is CASLKRALSSYEQYF. The CDR3 nucleotides read TGTGCCAGCCTTAAGCGGGCACTGAGCTCCTACGAGCAGTACTTC.

This clonotype showed up many times. This chain uses TRBV20-1 with TRBJ2-5; weak D call: TRBD1 (5 bases). This CDR3 region has 13 residues. CDR1 is DFQATT, CDR2 SNEGSKA, per germline (reference sequence). With 5 bases removed from V and 5 bases from J, the gap between germline ends came to 15 bases. CDR3 sequence (DNA): TGCAGTGCTCGCGCGGACAATTCGGAGACCCAGTACTTC. This translates into CSARADNSETQYF.

This clonotype was detected only a few times. The chain has TRBV24-1 and TRBJ2-1, with 9 bases fitting TRBD2. The CDR3 is made up of 15 amino acids. Germline assignment: CDR1 KGHDR and CDR2 SFDVKD. Trimming cost V 5 bases and J 2 bases; bases outside gene matches: 3. This chain's CDR3 is CATSGAGGPYNEQFF. CDR3 in DNA: TGTGCCACCAGTGGTGCGGGAGGGCCCTACAATGAGCAGTTCTTC.

Only a few counts were recorded for this clonotype. This chain uses TRBV6-1 with TRBJ2-7; tentatively, D is TRBD1 or TRBD2 (5 bases each). The CDR3 is made up of 13 amino acids. Per the germline V gene, CDR1 is MNHNS and CDR2 is SASEGT. V was cut by 5 bases and J by 3 bases, with 11 bases left in between. The CDR3: CASSRIGGYEQYF. As DNA, the CDR3 is TGTGCCAGCAGTCGCATTGGGGGCTACGAGCAGTACTTC.

This chain connects TRBV7-2 to TRBJ2-7; possibly TRBD2 for D (6 bases). This CDR3 region has 16 residues. CDR1 SGHTA and CDR2 FQGNSA come from the germline V gene. V lost 4 bases and J 0 bases, leaving 16 bases between the germline ends. This CDR3 reads CASSSTGRGSSYEQYF. The CDR3 region has the DNA TGTGCCAGCAGCTCTACCGGACGGGGGAGCTCCTACGAGCAGTACTTC.

This clonotype was observed a handful of times. The V and J genes are TRBV12-3 or TRBV12-4 and TRBJ1-3; 11 nucleotides agree with TRBD1. V shed 6 bases and J 4 bases; nucleotides not matched to a gene: 11. The CDR3 spans 17 residues. The CDR3 nucleotides are TGTGCCAGCAGGTTCCGGGACAGGGGGGCGTACGGAAACACCATATATTTT. This sequence encodes CASRFRDRGAYGNTIYF.

This clonotype showed up just a few times. The chain carries TRBV19 and TRBJ2-2; the match to TRBD2 covers 9 bases. The CDR3 extends over 16 amino acids. CDR1 is LNHDA, CDR2 SQIVND, per germline (reference sequence). Trimming cost V 6 bases and J 4 bases; bases outside gene matches: 9. The CDR3 DNA follows: TGTGCCAGTAGGCTACGGCTAGCGGGAACCACCGGGGAGCTGTTTTTT. Its protein is CASRLRLAGTTGELFF.

Only a few counts were recorded for this clonotype. This chain links TRBV2 with TRBJ2-5; no clear D gene. Germline CDR1 SNHLY, CDR2 FYNNEI. Trimming took 6 bases from V and 4 from J, leaving 9 bases between them. The CDR3 runs 12 residues. The CDR3 DNA follows: TGTGCCAGCAGAAGGCAAGGAGAGACCCAGTACTTC. This sequence encodes CASRRQGETQYF.

J is TRBJ1-1 and V is TRBV6-1, with D perhaps TRBD1 (6 bases). This CDR3 contains 14 residues. Germline loops: CDR1 MNHNS, CDR2 SASEGT. Trimming cost V 6 bases and J 5 bases, with 16 bases left between them. CDR3 DNA sequence: TGTGCCAGCAGCCCGATAGTCAGGGGAACTGAAGCTTTCTTT. It specifies CASSPIVRGTEAFF.

The chain uses TRBV15 and TRBJ2-5, with D maybe TRBD1 (5 bases). V dropped 0 bases and J dropped 5 bases, with 10 bases sitting between them. The germline gives CDR1 LNHNV, CDR2 YYDKDF (reference sequence). This CDR3 spans 14 amino acids. The DNA of the CDR3 is TGTGCCACCAGCAGAGATAAGGGGCGGGAGACCCAGTACTTC. Residues: CATSRDKGRETQYF.

The chain couples TRBV5-1 to TRBJ2-7, with 7 bases identical to TRBD1. CDR1 and CDR2 (germline): SGHRS, YFSETQ. V lost 0 bases, J lost 2 bases, and 2 bases stayed unmatched. This CDR3 contains 14 residues. CDR3 bases: TGCGCCAGCAGCTTGGGGGACAGAACCTACGAGCAGTACTTC. It yields the protein CASSLGDRTYEQYF.

The chain is built from TRBV7-9 and TRBJ2-7, with D hard to call. Trimming pared 1 base from V and 9 bases from J, leaving 22 bases between. The germline gives CDR1 SEHNR, CDR2 FQNEAQ (reference sequence). The CDR3 covers 16 residues. The CDR3 spells CASSLGVGNALGAQYF. In nucleotides, the CDR3 is TGTGCCAGCAGCTTAGGAGTCGGCAACGCCCTTGGCGCGCAGTACTTC.

This sequence joins TRBV9 and TRBJ2-3; maybe TRBD2 (5 bases). Trimming cost V 2 bases and J 2 bases, with 15 bases left between them. This CDR3 contains 16 residues. Germline CDR1 and CDR2: SGDLS and YYNGEE. CDR3 sequence (DNA): TGTGCCAGCAGCGTGGGAGCCGAATGGTTCACAGATACGCAGTATTTT. Encoded protein: CASSVGAEWFTDTQYF.

The genes are TRBV4-1 and TRBJ1-4; TRBD1 matches at 7 bases. The V and J ends lost 0 bases and 2 bases, in that order; junction bases with no gene match: 3. The V gene's germline CDR1 is MGHRA and CDR2 YSYEKL. The CDR3 consists of 16 residues. The CDR3 sequence: CASSQDSGQTNEKLFF. The CDR3 DNA is TGCGCCAGCAGCCAAGATTCGGGACAGACTAATGAAAAACTGTTTTTT.

The chain couples TRBV7-9 to TRBJ2-7; D might be TRBD1 (6 bases). The CDR3 extends over 13 amino acids. Trimming removed 5 bases at V and 5 bases at J, with 13 bases between. Looked up from germline, CDR1 is SEHNR and CDR2 is FQNEAQ (reference sequence). This CDR3 is CASSIRDMHEQYF. The CDR3 DNA reads TGTGCCAGCAGCATCCGGGACATGCACGAGCAGTACTTC. Based on the CDR3 plus reference TRBV7-9 and TRBJ2-7, the full variable domain is DTGVSQNPRHKITKRGQNVTFRCDPISEHNRLYWYRQTLGQGPEFLTYFQNEAQLEKSRLLSDRFSAERPKGSFSTLEIQRTEQGDSAMYLCASSIRDMHEQYFGPGTRLTVT.

This clonotype was seen a few times. The chain is built from TRBV7-9 and TRBJ1-4; D is undetermined. V shed 5 bases and J shed 6 bases, with 7 bases lying between them. The germline gives CDR1 SEHNR, CDR2 FQNEAQ (reference sequence). The CDR3 covers 12 residues. This CDR3 is CASSPEDEKLFF. CDR3 nucleotide sequence: TGTGCCAGCAGCCCAGAGGATGAAAAACTGTTTTTT. Looking up the rest from reference TRBV7-9 and TRBJ1-4 gives the full variable domain: DTGVSQNPRHKITKRGQNVTFRCDPISEHNRLYWYRQTLGQGPEFLTYFQNEAQLEKSRLLSDRFSAERPKGSFSTLEIQRTEQGDSAMYLCASSPEDEKLFFGSGTQLSVL.

For the CDR3, the DNA is TGTGCCATCACCCCGGGACAGGGGGCGATTGTTGGCTACACCTTC. Residues: CAITPGQGAIVGYTF. V usage is TRBV10-3 and J usage is TRBJ1-2; 12 nucleotides agree with TRBD1. This CDR3 spans 15 amino acids. CDR1 ENHRY and CDR2 SYGVKD come from the germline V gene. V lost 7 bases to trimming and J lost 7 bases; unmatched junction nucleotides: 10.